Below, 4 T cell receptor beta chains from the same sample are listed, as sequenced in a study of T cell repertoires in cytomegalovirus infection. Using its own MiXCR run on the reads, TCRdb lists one record per CDR3 protein. This sample has roughly 60,000 distinct CDR3 sequences; 33% occur once, and the top ten carry 60% to 80%. Antigens of these TCRs are unknown. What was sequenced was PBMCs, sequenced either directly or after in vitro stimulation (not recorded which). Receptors originate from a human donor in good health (CMV status not recorded). Some clones in this sample may be carry-over from other donors' samples.

This chain uses TRBV6-4 with TRBJ2-2; D is uncertain. CDR1 is MRHNA and CDR2 is SNTAGT in the germline V gene. Trimming took 3 bases from V and 2 from J, leaving 4 bases between them. The CDR3 spans 13 residues. CDR3 amino acids: CASSEGNTGELFF. The CDR3, as DNA: TGTGCCAGCAGTGAAGGAAACACCGGGGAGCTGTTTTTT.

The chain combines TRBV29-1 with TRBJ2-2, with D uncertain. The germline V and J ends were trimmed by 1 base and 6 bases, with 6 bases remaining between them. Germline assignment: CDR1 SQVTM and CDR2 ANQGSEA. The CDR3 length is 12 residues. CDR3 residues: CSVEVGPGELFF. In DNA, the CDR3 is TGCAGCGTTGAAGTAGGGCCCGGGGAGCTGTTTTTT.

The rearrangement uses TRBV10-3 and TRBJ2-3; D is unresolved. The CDR3 totals 13 residues. The germline gives CDR1 ENHRY, CDR2 SYGVKD. The V gene lost 2 bases and the J gene lost 5 bases, with 8 bases spanning the gap. The CDR3 nucleotides are TGTGCCATCAGTGAGGTAGCAAGAGATACGCAGTATTTT. It is translated as CAISEVARDTQYF.

V gene TRBV20-1 combines with J gene TRBJ2-7; the D gene is possibly TRBD1 (5 bases). The ends were cut back, 5 bases at V and 0 bases at J, with 5 bases in the middle. The CDR3 covers 11 residues. CDR1 and CDR2 from the germline V gene are DFQATT and SNEGSKA (reference sequence). Here the CDR3 DNA reads TGCAGTGCTGACAGCTCCTACGAGCAGTACTTC. It yields the protein CSADSSYEQYF.